This T cell receptor beta chain was documented in a study of shared clonotypes between healthy human individuals (dated by TCRdb to 2018 to 2020). For the wider study: Three men and a couple of women, aged 18 to 49 years, made up the cohort. To increase sequencing depth and limit assay-specific biases, different laboratories used diverse techniques to prepare libraries and sequence TCR repertoires. To estimate repertoire size and how much clonotypes are shared between individuals, the study performed deep sequencing of blood TCR repertoires from five healthy adults. Per donor, leukapheresis produced somewhere between about 0.94 and 9.5 billion PBMCs. The research as a whole found: The genetic and exposure-history diversity represented was limited by the small number of donors. Sampling was restricted to blood, and TCR repertoires in tissues likely differ from the TCR repertoires found in blood. Pairwise subsampling led to the expectation that sequencing depth would affect the degree of clonotype sharing among donors.

Including the terminal cysteine and phenylalanine, the CDR3 comprises 14 residues. Here the CDR3 DNA is all that survives: 42 bases in frame from base 1. Trimming at the junction amounts to 0 bases on V and 4 bases on J, and the germline ends lie 8 bases apart. The germline V gene provides CDR1 SGDLS and CDR2 YYNGEE. Healthy HIV-negative adults with no recently reported acute infections or vaccinations were included as donors. Every donor was a Caucasian adult living in Nashville, Tennessee, USA. For unsorted samples, about 90 million PBMCs were counted, and genomic DNA was extracted using the QIAamp DNA Blood Mini kit. Blood was collected by leukapheresis, and PBMCs were isolated by Ficoll-Histopaque density gradient centrifugation and then cryopreserved in liquid nitrogen vapor phase. TCR CDR3 regions were amplified from genomic DNA by multiplex PCR using the deep immunoSEQ assay. Extracted genomic DNA from each cell subset was spread evenly across all wells of several immunoSEQ 96-well plates, with each plate serving as a replicate. For unsorted PBMC, about 300 ng of genomic DNA, equivalent to roughly 30,000 T cell genomes, went into each replicate PCR. Genomic DNA from unsorted PBMC was sequenced over ten immunoSEQ deep assay plates. Purified libraries were measured with a Qubit 3.0 fluorometer, size-checked on a Bioanalyzer 2100, and measured again with the KAPA Library Quantification kit. Every immunoSEQ 96-well plate was sequenced on a separate single-read 150-cycle Illumina NextSeq 550 flow cell. On the authors' methods: Because only junctional sequences without quality scores were contained in the immunoSEQ output, filtering matching that applied to full-length reads could not be performed. To assign V/J genes and CDR3, sequences were annotated against IMGT germline references using PyIR, a Python wrapper for IgBLAST v1.9. Reads were filtered out if the reads had weak V/J assignments (E-value above 1e-6), no CDR3, stop codons, out-of-frame junctions, or ambiguous translated residues. A V3J clonotype was defined by an identical inferred V gene, J gene, and CDR3 amino acid sequence. Percentage overlap between repertoires was computed as shared unique clonotypes divided by the size of the smaller repertoire. Three approaches were used to assess repertoire richness: RTK rarefaction, the Chao1 estimator, and Recon v2.1 estimates of unobserved clonotypes. The table comes from immuneACCESS by way of TCRdb, which keeps in-frame sequences with V and J called. Part of the clones is missing from these tables; in studies checked, under half for an unresolved V gene and the rest for unknown reasons. The V and J calls and clone size come from that table; D and trimming were worked out from the DNA. The sample records some 530,000 clones, about 72% of which are singletons. The ten largest clones represent about 12% of the sample.

Note on this clone: Its cognate antigen has yet to be identified. No clone much larger than this one lies a single base away; base qualities are absent.

The TCR sequence derives from a woman between 35 and 50 years old in good health. Some clones in this sample may be carry-over from other donors' samples. Material for sequencing was PBMCs. The rearranged segments are TRBV9 and TRBJ2-1; the D gene remains uncertain. Read as DNA, the sequence is TGTGCCAGCAGCGTAGCTACCACTTACAATGAGCAGTTCTTC. It is translated as CASSVATTYNEQFF. The full variable domain, completed from the reference TRBV9 and TRBJ2-1 proteins outside the CDR3, reads DSGVTQTPKHLITATGQRVTLRCSPRSGDLSVYWYQQSLDQGLQFLIQYYNGEERAKGNILERFSAQQFPDLHSELNLSSLELGDSALYFCASSVATTYNEQFFGPGTRLTVL.